This T cell receptor beta chain was retrieved from a study of blood T cell repertoires in COVID-19. On the study more broadly: Samples representing acute and convalescent COVID-19 were sourced from the United States, Italy and Spain. The cDNA or gDNA used as material had been derived from T cells, B-cell-depleted T cells, or PBMCs.

Per the germline V gene, CDR1 is SGHTA and CDR2 is FQGTGA. The CDR3 is made up of 15 amino acids. The junction had 3 bases not matched to a gene; V was cut back by 4 bases and J by 3 bases. Followed longitudinally, the Seattle patients had been enrolled during active infection. TCRdb keeps only in-frame clones here, not all; method: immunoSEQ multiplex PCR. This repertoire shows 150,000 to 200,000 clones, around 86% found once; its top ten account for roughly 7.5%. This clonotype was sampled from a woman between 65 and 79 years old with COVID-19, enrolled during active disease. Sequenced sample: peripheral blood. This rearrangement joins TRBV7-3 to TRBJ2-5; 12 positions agree with TRBD2. CDR3 protein: CASSSRTSGKETQYF. Here the CDR3 DNA reads TGTGCCAGCAGCTCCCGGACTAGCGGGAAAGAGACCCAGTACTTC. Supplemented by reference TRBV7-3 and TRBJ2-5, the full variable domain reads GAGVSQTPSNKVTEKGKYVELRCDPISGHTALYWYRQSLGQGPEFLIYFQGTGAADDSGLPNDRFFAVRPEGSVSTLKIQRTERGDSAVYLCASSSRTSGKETQYFGPGTRLLVL.